This T cell receptor (beta chain) was identified during a study of blood T cell repertoires in COVID-19. The overall study: There were acute and convalescent COVID-19 samples, and they came from the United States, Italy and Spain. PBMCs, B-cell-depleted T cells, or T cells were the source of the cDNA or gDNA that made up the material.

In the authors' workflow: From reference gene primer amplification, estimates of nucleated cell counts were derived. Assay used: immunoSEQ multiplex PCR; TCRdb lists only in-frame clones, some missing. V and J calls and clone size are as listed in that table; D and trimming were resolved from the DNA. The sample shows under 200,000 clones, around 85% of them seen only once. Germline V gene sequence: CDR1 SGDLS, CDR2 YYNGEE. This CDR3 spans 16 amino acids. Trimming cost V 4 bases and J 2 bases, with 13 bases left between them. The origin of this receptor is a man in his sixties who had recovered from COVID-19. The source material was peripheral blood. V usage is TRBV9 and J usage is TRBJ2-6; D unresolved. The CDR3 DNA reads TGTGCCAGCAGCCCCCAGAGGAGTCCTGGGGCCAACGTCCTGACTTTC. Residues: CASSPQRSPGANVLTF.